This TCR beta chain was sequenced for a study of cytomegalovirus exposure and HLA in healthy donors. Study results and limitations: Several top significant clusters appeared, in a later analysis, to be linked to common viral pathogens.

V lost 0 bases, J lost 5 bases, and 4 bases stayed unmatched. CDR1 and CDR2 (germline): MNHNY, SVGAGI (reference sequence). The CDR3 is 16 amino acids. To note about this clone: Antigen: not known.

Researchers ran the PCR with 60 Vbeta and 13 Jbeta primers. Some clones are missing from TCRdb's copy, which holds only in-frame ones; the method was immunoSEQ multiplex PCR. The sample lists 150,000 to 190,000 clones; around 79% were seen once. The sequence was collected from a man aged 18 to 35 in good health and CMV-seronegative. The rearrangement uses TRBV6-6 and TRBJ1-5, with 10 bases fitting TRBD1. Material: PBMCs. The CDR3 bases are TGTGCCAGCAGTTACTCGAGGGACAGGGGTTATCAGCCCCAGCATTTT. Amino acids: CASSYSRDRGYQPQHF.